The 21 T cell receptor beta chains below all came from one sample that was sequenced in a study of PD-1 blockade in classical Hodgkin lymphoma. This sample's time point: newly diagnosed, previously untreated cHL patient sample. Thawed PBMCs were the source of CD4+ T cells, purified by magnetic negative selection. The data were produced by immunoSEQ multiplex PCR, yet TCRdb's version contains in-frame clones alone and is incomplete. Of about 30,000 clones in the sample, around 90% were seen once. The sequenced sample was CD4+ T cells from blood. The source is a human donor with classical Hodgkin lymphoma.

In nucleotides, the CDR3 is TGCGCCAGCGGACAGGGGATGAACACTGAAGCTTTCTTT. It specifies CASGQGMNTEAFF. This sequence joins TRBV5-1 and TRBJ1-1; 9 bases are shared with TRBD1. The CDR3 loop spans 13 amino acids. J gave up 0 bases and V 7 bases, and 1 base lay outside the gene matches. The germline V gene encodes CDR1 SGHRS and CDR2 YFSETQ.

V is TRBV27 and J is TRBJ2-7, with TRBD1 matching over 9 bases. This CDR3 is built from 16 residues. J was trimmed by 1 base and V by 4 bases; bases with no gene match: 8. Germline V lookup: CDR1 MNHEY, CDR2 SMNVEV (reference sequence). The CDR3 protein is CASSSTPGQGSYEQYF. The CDR3 DNA sequence: TGTGCCAGCAGTTCGACGCCGGGACAGGGATCCTACGAGCAGTACTTC.

This clone was detected a few times. J is TRBJ2-2 and V is TRBV7-2, with D hard to call. The germline CDR1 and CDR2 sequences are SGHTA and FQGNSA. The CDR3 contains 14 residues. V was cut by 4 bases and J by 2 bases, with 8 bases left in between. In nucleotides, the CDR3 is TGTGCCAGCAGCTCCTTTACCAACACCGGGGAGCTGTTTTTT. Protein product: CASSSFTNTGELFF.

This chain links TRBV23-1 with TRBJ2-7; 7 bases align to TRBD1. TRBV23-1 is given ORF status, its function remaining uncertain. The CDR3 covers 14 residues. V gave up 4 bases and J gave up 3 bases; unmatched junction bases: 6. The CDR3 sequence: CASSPWDSFYEQYF. The CDR3 coding sequence is TGCGCCAGCAGTCCGTGGGACAGTTTCTACGAGCAGTACTTC.

The chain employs TRBV5-5 and TRBJ1-3, with 7 bases aligning to TRBD1. V gave up 4 bases and J gave up 0 bases; unmatched junction bases: 10. The CDR3 is made up of 17 amino acids. The germline gives CDR1 SGHKS, CDR2 YYEKEE (reference sequence). This chain's CDR3 is CASSIMTGLGSGNTIYF. CDR3 coding DNA: TGTGCCAGCAGCATAATGACAGGGCTCGGCTCTGGAAACACCATATATTTT.

The V gene is TRBV5-1, the J gene TRBJ1-5, with D perhaps TRBD1 (5 bases). CDR3 length: 13 amino acids. Germline V gene sequence: CDR1 SGHRS, CDR2 YFSETQ. Trimming left V 0 bases short and J 7 bases short, with 8 bases between. The CDR3 here is CASSLDQGQPQHF. In DNA form, the CDR3 reads TGCGCCAGCAGCTTGGATCAGGGACAGCCCCAGCATTTT.

In DNA form, the CDR3 reads TGTGCCAGCAGCCCAGCCAGAAACACCATATATTTT. This encodes CASSPARNTIYF. This chain uses TRBV7-2 with TRBJ1-3; D is undetermined. Germline assignment: CDR1 SGHTA and CDR2 FQGNSA. Trimming removed 5 bases at V and 5 bases at J, with 7 bases between. This CDR3 spans 12 amino acids.

The V and J genes are TRBV11-3 and TRBJ2-3, with D hard to call. Germline assignment: CDR1 SGHNT and CDR2 YENEEA. CDR3 length: 14 residues. V dropped 5 bases and J dropped 2 bases, with 11 bases sitting between them. The DNA for the CDR3 is TGTGCCAGCAGCCAGACTGAAGTCACAGATACGCAGTATTTT. It is translated as CASSQTEVTDTQYF.

V gene TRBV2 combines with J gene TRBJ2-3, with 10 positions matching TRBD2. Germline lookup yields CDR1 SNHLY and CDR2 FYNNEI. The J segment lost 6 bases and the V segment lost 6 bases, leaving 9 bases of the junction unmatched. This CDR3 is 15 amino acids long. CDR3 DNA sequence: TGTGCCAGCAGCGTACGAGCGGGAGGGTACGATACGCAGTATTTT. Amino acid sequence: CASSVRAGGYDTQYF.

This chain connects TRBV9 to TRBJ2-1; possibly TRBD1 for D (6 bases). Trimming took 3 bases from V and 1 from J, leaving 8 bases between them. Germline V gene lookup returns CDR1 SGDLS and CDR2 YYNGEE. This CDR3 is 14 amino acids long. In nucleotides, the CDR3 is TGTGCCAGCAGCGGAGGACAGTCCTACAATGAGCAGTTCTTC. Encoded protein: CASSGGQSYNEQFF.

The chain has TRBV18 and TRBJ2-1, with TRBD2 matching 11 bases. The CDR3 runs to 18 residues. The germline CDR1 and CDR2 sequences are KGHSH and LQKENI. J gave up 5 bases and V 6 bases, and 15 bases lay outside the gene matches. CDR3 region: CASSQPKGGLAGHNEQFF. In DNA, the CDR3 is TGTGCCAGCTCCCAACCCAAGGGCGGACTAGCGGGCCACAATGAGCAGTTCTTC.

The V gene is TRBV4-1, the J gene TRBJ2-3; D unclear. This CDR3 region has 14 residues. The ends were cut back, 1 base at V and 9 bases at J, with 14 bases in the middle. The germline gives CDR1 MGHRA, CDR2 YSYEKL. This CDR3 reads CASSQGSPAPTQYF. For the CDR3, the DNA is TGCGCCAGCAGCCAAGGGTCGCCAGCACCCACGCAGTATTTT.

This clone was picked up one time. In DNA, the CDR3 is TGCGCCAGCAGCCAACCGACTAGCGGGAGGAGGGCTACGCAGTATTTT. This sequence encodes CASSQPTSGRRATQYF. The chain combines TRBV4-1 with TRBJ2-3; TRBD2 matches at 13 bases. Trimming at V came to 2 bases and at J to 8 bases, leaving 7 bases not matched to a gene. This CDR3 is 16 amino acids long. Germline V CDR1 and CDR2: MGHRA, YSYEKL.

The V gene is TRBV10-3, the J gene TRBJ2-7; 9 bases are shared with TRBD1. Germline V gene lookup returns CDR1 ENHRY and CDR2 SYGVKD. The trim removed 6 bases at V and 7 bases at J, leaving 10 bases unmatched. CDR3 length: 14 residues. This CDR3 is CAISTGQGNWEQYV. In DNA form, the CDR3 reads TGTGCCATCAGCACGGGACAGGGAAACTGGGAGCAGTACGTC.

This clone was observed a handful of times. The rearrangement joins TRBV2 to TRBJ1-1, with TRBD1 as a possible D gene (6 bases). V was trimmed by 4 bases and J by 4 bases, leaving 13 bases between them. Per the germline V gene, CDR1 is SNHLY and CDR2 is FYNNEI. The CDR3 has 14 amino acids. In nucleotides, the CDR3 is TGTGCCAGCAGTGGCAAGGGGGGAAGCACTGAAGCTTTCTTT. Its translation is CASSGKGGSTEAFF. The variable domain in full, completed from reference TRBV2 and TRBJ1-1, reads EPEVTQTPSHQVTQMGQEVILRCVPISNHLYFYWYRQILGQKVEFLVSFYNNEISEKSEIFDDQFSVERPDGSNFTLKIRSTKLEDSAMYFCASSGKGGSTEAFFGQGTRLTVV.

As for this clone: Germline and junction disagree at one end, which may indicate a read error. J is TRBJ1-3 and V is TRBV7-6, with D maybe TRBD1 (5 bases). The CDR3 consists of 16 residues. CDR1 is SGHVS, CDR2 FNYEAQ, per germline. The CDR3, as DNA: TGTGCCAGCGGCTTAGGGGCCCGGAGCTCTGGAAACACCATATATTTT. Residues: CASGLGARSSGNTIYF.

This clone was detected only once. The chain is built from TRBV18 and TRBJ2-3, with D uncertain. From germline, CDR1 is KGHSH and CDR2 LQKENI. CDR3 length equals 14 residues. Trimming removed 2 bases at V and 0 bases at J, with 6 bases between. This CDR3 is CASSPGPSTDTQYF. The CDR3 coding sequence is TGTGCCAGCTCACCAGGGCCGAGCACAGATACGCAGTATTTT.

The rearrangement joins TRBV9 to TRBJ2-1; D perhaps matches TRBD1 (6 bases). Looked up from germline, CDR1 is SGDLS and CDR2 is YYNGEE. The CDR3 has 16 amino acids. The V gene lost 2 bases and the J gene lost 4 bases, with 16 bases spanning the gap. This CDR3 is CASSVLTGGFYNEQFF. The CDR3 DNA reads as TGTGCCAGCAGCGTCTTGACAGGAGGCTTTTACAATGAGCAGTTCTTC. Filled out from reference TRBV9 and TRBJ2-1, the complete variable domain reads DSGVTQTPKHLITATGQRVTLRCSPRSGDLSVYWYQQSLDQGLQFLIQYYNGEERAKGNILERFSAQQFPDLHSELNLSSLELGDSALYFCASSVLTGGFYNEQFFGPGTRLTVL.

As to this clone: At one end the junction does not follow the germline gene, possibly because of a read error. The CDR3 is CASSLATGATF. CDR3 bases: TGTGCCAGCAGCTTAGCCACCGGGGCAACCTTT. The V and J genes are TRBV7-8 and TRBJ1-1; possible D gene TRBD1, 5 bases. This CDR3 region has 11 residues. Germline V lookup: CDR1 SGHVS, CDR2 FQNEAQ.

J is TRBJ1-1 and V is TRBV19; TRBD1 aligns across 7 bases. The length of the CDR3 is 16 residues. Per the germline V gene, CDR1 is LNHDA and CDR2 is SQIVND (reference sequence). Trimming took 5 bases from V and 0 from J; bases not matched to a gene: 9. DNA of the CDR3: TGTGCCAGTAGTCCCCTGACAGGGACGGTGAACACTGAAGCTTTCTTT. Translating it yields CASSPLTGTVNTEAFF.

The V and J genes are TRBV30 and TRBJ1-3, with D maybe TRBD1 (5 bases). The germline gives CDR1 GTSNPN, CDR2 SVGIG (reference sequence). The CDR3 extends over 14 amino acids. The V gene lost 1 base and the J gene lost 2 bases, with 9 bases spanning the gap. The CDR3 sequence is CAWSAMGAGNTIYF. Written as DNA, the CDR3 is TGTGCCTGGAGTGCTATGGGGGCTGGAAACACCATATATTTT.